This T cell receptor beta chain was sequenced for a study of cytomegalovirus exposure and HLA in healthy donors. For this clone: Its antigen is not identified.

Study-level findings and limits: Most TCR sequences proved rare, with some public TCRs found in many donors. Analyses of presence/absence relied on an assumption of roughly uniform sequencing depth across donors.

The PCR used 60 Vbeta and 13 Jbeta primers. This table comes from immunoSEQ multiplex PCR, and its TCRdb copy is limited to in-frame clones, with some not included. The sample spans tens of thousands of clones; the ten largest clones claim 12%. This CDR3 is built from 12 residues. Germline V gene lookup returns CDR1 SGHAT and CDR2 FQNNGV. The ends lost 5 bases at V and 16 bases at J; junction bases unmatched: 10. The V gene is TRBV11-2, the J gene TRBJ1-3, with 8 bases lining up with TRBD1. Specimen: PBMCs. This TCR was sampled from a woman in her 30s in good health and CMV-seropositive. CDR3 DNA sequence: TGTGCCAGCAGCCCATGGGAGGACAGGGCGTATTTT. It specifies CASSPWEDRAYF.